This T cell receptor (beta chain) was identified during a study of T cells in localized non-small cell lung cancer. Using immunoSEQ multiplex PCR, the repertoire was profiled, and TCRdb retains in-frame clones only, with some absent. The repertoire holds around 33,000 clones, with around nine tenths as singletons. The sample in question was peripheral blood, obtained before any cancer treatment. The TCR originated in a woman aged 35-75 years with stage I lung adenocarcinoma.

CDR3 sequence reads: CASGVRTGGDEQYF. The CDR3 coding sequence is TGTGCCAGCGGCGTAAGGACAGGGGGCGACGAGCAGTACTTC. The chain recombines TRBV6-1 with TRBJ2-7; 11 bases fit TRBD1. The V and J ends lost 8 bases and 5 bases, in that order; junction bases with no gene match: 8. Germline-derived CDR1 and CDR2 are MNHNS and SASEGT. This CDR3 spans 14 amino acids.